Shown below are 25 T cell receptor beta chains from a single sample sequenced in a study of blood T cell repertoires in COVID-19. Sequenced by immunoSEQ multiplex PCR; TCRdb stores in-frame clones only, minus some. Among about 55,000 clones listed, 65% to 90% were seen once. What was sequenced was peripheral blood. These receptors all come from a human donor in a cohort sampled during active COVID-19.

The chain joins TRBV7-2 to TRBJ2-3, with 8 bases lining up with TRBD2. This CDR3 is built from 17 residues. V was clipped by 2 bases and J by 0 bases; unmatched bases: 7. The V gene's germline CDR1 is SGHTA and CDR2 FQGNSA. CDR3 sequence (DNA): TGTGCCAGCAGCTTAAGGGGACTAGGGATCAGCACAGATACGCAGTATTTT. This sequence encodes CASSLRGLGISTDTQYF.

This clone showed up just a few times. The chain employs TRBV28 and TRBJ1-1; D is uncertain. The CDR3 spans 12 residues. The germline V gene encodes CDR1 MDHEN and CDR2 SYDVKM. With 6 bases removed from V and 1 base from J, the gap between germline ends came to 6 bases. CDR3: CASSSGNTEAFF. For the CDR3, the DNA is TGTGCCAGCAGCTCGGGGAACACTGAAGCTTTCTTT.

This chain links TRBV7-8 with TRBJ2-7; 12 bases align to TRBD2. Germline CDR1 is SGHVS and CDR2 is FQNEAQ. The trim removed 1 base at V and 4 bases at J, leaving 11 bases unmatched. The CDR3 totals 18 residues. DNA of the CDR3: TGTGCCAGCAGCTTAGTGGAGGGAGCTAGCGGGAGGGGTTACGAGCAGTACTTC. Translation gives CASSLVEGASGRGYEQYF.

The J gene is TRBJ2-7, the V gene TRBV6-5; D may be TRBD2 (6 bases). CDR3 length equals 15 residues. V gave up 0 bases and J gave up 2 bases, with 11 bases separating them. Per germline, CDR1 MNHEY and CDR2 SVGAGI. This CDR3 reads CASSYSGDLTYEQYF. The DNA of the CDR3 is TGTGCCAGCAGTTACTCGGGGGACTTGACCTACGAGCAGTACTTC.

This chain uses TRBV9 with TRBJ2-1, with 10 bases fitting TRBD2. The CDR3 runs 15 residues. Unmatched junction bases numbered 11, after V lost 6 bases and J lost 8 bases. Per germline, CDR1 SGDLS and CDR2 YYNGEE. For the CDR3, the DNA is TGTGCCAGCACAACCGGGACTAGCGTGATCGATGAGCAGTTCTTC. This gives the protein CASTTGTSVIDEQFF.

V and J are TRBV29-1 and TRBJ2-2; weak D call: TRBD2 (6 bases). The CDR3 runs to 14 residues. In germline, CDR1 is SQVTM, CDR2 ANQGSEA. Trimming took off 6 bases at V and 8 bases at J, with 19 bases between the two ends. The CDR3 coding sequence is TGCAGCGTCGTCGGCTCGGGAGTAGGAGGGGAGCTGTTTTTT. Protein product: CSVVGSGVGGELFF.

V usage is TRBV28 and J usage is TRBJ1-1; no clear D. CDR1 is MDHEN and CDR2 is SYDVKM in the germline V gene. The CDR3 has 13 residues. Trimming left V 4 bases short and J 8 bases short, with 14 bases between. The CDR3 DNA follows: TGTGCCAGCAGTTCTCAACCCTTTGGCGAAGCTTTCTTT. This translates into CASSSQPFGEAFF.

In this sample, this clone turned up once. The chain has TRBV19 and TRBJ2-3; 9 bases are shared with TRBD2. The junction had 8 bases not matched to a gene; V was cut back by 6 bases and J by 7 bases. Germline CDR1 is LNHDA and CDR2 is SQIVND (reference sequence). The CDR3 length is 14 residues. The chain's CDR3 is CASRPSGNVYTQYF. CDR3 nucleotides: TGTGCCAGTAGGCCTAGCGGGAATGTTTATACGCAGTATTTT.

The gene calls are TRBV7-2 and TRBJ1-5; D not resolved. Germline V lookup: CDR1 SGHTA, CDR2 FQGNSA. The CDR3 spans 13 residues. V lost 5 bases and J 5 bases, leaving 10 bases between the germline ends. CDR3 bases: TGTGCCAGCAGCCCCCGGTCGGATCAGCCCCAGCATTTT. It codes for CASSPRSDQPQHF.

J is TRBJ1-2 and V is TRBV7-8, with D perhaps TRBD1 (5 bases). CDR1 and CDR2 from the germline V gene are SGHVS and FQNEAQ. With 5 bases removed from V and 2 bases from J, the gap between germline ends came to 12 bases. The CDR3 has 14 amino acids. CDR3 residues: CASSQRTNNYGYTF. The CDR3 DNA sequence: TGTGCCAGCAGCCAGAGGACAAACAACTATGGCTACACCTTC.

This clone was seen more than once but under ten times. The chain links TRBV18 to TRBJ1-4, with D possibly being TRBD1 (6 bases). CDR1 is KGHSH and CDR2 is LQKENI in the germline V gene. The CDR3 is made up of 14 amino acids. Trimming removed 3 bases from V and 7 bases from J, with 12 bases in between. For the CDR3, the DNA is TGTGCCAGCTCACCCCGACAGGATGGTGAAAAACTGTTTTTT. This codes for CASSPRQDGEKLFF.

The rearrangement uses TRBV28 and TRBJ2-3, with TRBD2 identical over 15 bases. The CDR3 runs 17 residues. The trim removed 6 bases at V and 6 bases at J, leaving 10 bases unmatched. CDR1 and CDR2 (germline): MDHEN, SYDVKM. The CDR3 region is CASSFGLAGGFRDTQYF. Here the CDR3 DNA reads TGTGCCAGCAGCTTTGGACTAGCGGGAGGGTTTAGGGATACGCAGTATTTT.

This chain joins TRBV6-2 or TRBV6-3 and TRBJ2-7; 15 bases line up with TRBD2. This CDR3 contains 16 residues. The junction had 7 bases not matched to a gene; V was cut back by 6 bases and J by 4 bases. Germline assignment: CDR1 MNHEY and CDR2 SVGEGT. In DNA form, the CDR3 reads TGTGCCAGCAGCATCGGACTAGCGGGAGGGAGTTACGAGCAGTACTTC. Protein sequence: CASSIGLAGGSYEQYF.

This clone was seen only once. This sequence joins TRBV7-3 and TRBJ2-1, with TRBD2 matching over 8 bases. Germline CDR1 reads SGHTA; CDR2 reads FQGTGA. This CDR3 is 16 amino acids long. J gave up 7 bases and V 2 bases, and 10 bases lay outside the gene matches. The CDR3 reads CASSLLRSGGENEQFF. The CDR3 DNA reads TGTGCCAGCAGCTTACTCCGATCGGGAGGGGAAAATGAGCAGTTCTTC.

This clone was counted once. V gene TRBV14 combines with J gene TRBJ1-1; 7 positions match TRBD1. V was pared by 2 bases and J by 4 bases, with 4 bases of the junction left unmatched. The V gene's germline CDR1 is SGHDN and CDR2 FVKESK. The length of the CDR3 is 14 residues. CDR3 region: CASSQIQGSTEAFF. The CDR3 DNA reads TGTGCCAGCAGCCAAATACAGGGGTCCACTGAAGCTTTCTTT.

The J gene is TRBJ2-7, the V gene TRBV28, with 7 bases fitting TRBD2. Trimming at V came to 3 bases and at J to 4 bases, leaving 6 bases not matched to a gene. Germline assignment: CDR1 MDHEN and CDR2 SYDVKM. The CDR3 totals 14 residues. The CDR3 protein is CASSFGGSRYEQYF. CDR3 DNA sequence: TGTGCCAGCAGTTTTGGCGGGAGCAGGTACGAGCAGTACTTC.

The V call is TRBV5-1, the J call TRBJ1-3; 7 nucleotides agree with TRBD1. The V gene end was trimmed by 4 bases and the J gene end by 9 bases; junction bases not matched to a gene: 10. The CDR3 is 14 amino acids. Germline V CDR1 and CDR2: SGHRS, YFSETQ. Here the CDR3 reads CASSIRTGEGTIYF. The CDR3 DNA follows: TGCGCCAGCAGCATCCGGACAGGAGAAGGCACCATATATTTT.

The V and J genes are TRBV28 and TRBJ2-7; TRBD1 might be the D (5 bases). This CDR3 comprises 14 residues. Per the germline V gene, CDR1 is MDHEN and CDR2 is SYDVKM. Trimming left V 3 bases short and J 3 bases short, with 12 bases between. The CDR3 protein is CASSFQGSRYEQYF. CDR3 DNA: TGTGCCAGCAGTTTCCAGGGATCGCGCTACGAGCAGTACTTC. The whole variable domain, filled in from reference TRBV28 and TRBJ2-7, reads DVKVTQSSRYLVKRTGEKVFLECVQDMDHENMFWYRQDPGLGLRLIYFSYDVKMKEKGDIPEGYSVSREKKERFSLILESASTNQTSMYLCASSFQGSRYEQYFGPGTRLTVT.

The V and J genes are TRBV4-1 and TRBJ2-7, with D hard to call. Per germline, CDR1 MGHRA and CDR2 YSYEKL. The CDR3 extends over 14 amino acids. V shed 0 bases and J shed 2 bases, with 8 bases lying between them. The CDR3 sequence is CASSQDRSPYEQYF. DNA for the CDR3: TGCGCCAGCAGCCAAGATCGGTCCCCCTACGAGCAGTACTTC.

This chain joins TRBV10-2 and TRBJ1-6; TRBD1 might be the D (5 bases). V was pared by 4 bases and J by 4 bases, with 8 bases between. CDR1 is WSHSY, CDR2 SAAADI, per germline. This CDR3 comprises 14 residues. The CDR3 DNA reads as TGCGCCAGCAGTGCGACAGTATATAATTCACCCCTCCACTTT. Its protein is CASSATVYNSPLHF.

The rearrangement uses TRBV5-1 and TRBJ1-4; 10 bases line up with TRBD1. This CDR3 region has 14 residues. Trimming cost V 0 bases and J 7 bases; bases outside gene matches: 0. Germline CDR1 is SGHRS and CDR2 is YFSETQ. The DNA for the CDR3 is TGCGCCAGCAGCTTGGGACAGGGGGCTGAAAAACTGTTTTTT. It translates to CASSLGQGAEKLFF.

CDR3 sequence (DNA): TGTGCCAGCAGCTACCCAACTAGCGGGGATACAGATACGCAGTATTTT. Its translation: CASSYPTSGDTDTQYF. The J gene is TRBJ2-3, the V gene TRBV7-9; 10 bases agree with TRBD2. CDR3 size: 16 residues. Germline V gene data show CDR1 as SEHNR and CDR2 as FQNEAQ (reference sequence). V was pared by 4 bases and J by 3 bases, with 7 bases of the junction left unmatched.

Here the CDR3 DNA reads TGTGCCAGCAGGTTGACAGGGGTCGTGAACACTGAAGCTTTCTTT. This encodes CASRLTGVVNTEAFF. V is TRBV6-5 and J is TRBJ1-1; the match to TRBD1 covers 8 bases. Germline-derived CDR1 and CDR2 are MNHEY and SVGAGI. Trimming took 6 bases from V and 0 from J; bases not matched to a gene: 6. The CDR3 runs to 15 residues.

The chain couples TRBV5-5 to TRBJ2-7, with 7 bases identical to TRBD1. The trim removed 4 bases at V and 2 bases at J, leaving 9 bases unmatched. This CDR3 spans 15 amino acids. Per the germline V gene, CDR1 is SGHKS and CDR2 is YYEKEE (reference sequence). This CDR3 reads CASSPGTAKTYEQYF. As DNA, the CDR3 is TGTGCCAGCAGCCCCGGGACAGCAAAGACCTACGAGCAGTACTTC.

The chain joins TRBV18 to TRBJ2-7; 7 nucleotides agree with TRBD1. Germline values: CDR1 KGHSH, CDR2 LQKENI. The V and J ends lost 3 bases and 5 bases, in that order; junction bases with no gene match: 16. The CDR3 covers 17 residues. CDR3 amino acids: CASSPYTGATQGNEQYF. In DNA, the CDR3 is TGTGCCAGCTCACCGTACACAGGGGCCACCCAGGGCAACGAGCAGTACTTC.